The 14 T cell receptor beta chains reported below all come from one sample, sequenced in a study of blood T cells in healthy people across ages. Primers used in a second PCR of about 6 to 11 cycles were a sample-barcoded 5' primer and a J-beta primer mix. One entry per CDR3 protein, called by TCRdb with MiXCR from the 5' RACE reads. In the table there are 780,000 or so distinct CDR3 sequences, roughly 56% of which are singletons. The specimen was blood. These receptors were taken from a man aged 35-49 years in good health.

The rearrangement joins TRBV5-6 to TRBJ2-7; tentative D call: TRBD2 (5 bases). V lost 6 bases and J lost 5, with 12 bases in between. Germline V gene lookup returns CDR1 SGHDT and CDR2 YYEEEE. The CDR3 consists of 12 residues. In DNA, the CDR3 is TGTGCCAGCACCCCCCCCGGGAACGAGCAGTACTTC. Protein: CASTPPGNEQYF.

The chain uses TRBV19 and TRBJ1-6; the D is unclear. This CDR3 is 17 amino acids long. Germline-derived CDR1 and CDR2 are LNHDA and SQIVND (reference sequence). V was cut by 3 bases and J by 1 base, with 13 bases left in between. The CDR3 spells CASSIRQVGSYNSPLHF. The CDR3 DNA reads TGTGCCAGTAGTATTCGCCAGGTCGGGTCCTATAATTCACCCCTCCACTTT. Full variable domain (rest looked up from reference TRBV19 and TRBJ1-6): DGGITQSPKYLFRKEGQNVTLSCEQNLNHDAMYWYRQDPGQGLRLIYYSQIVNDFQKGDIAEGYSVSREKKESFPLTVTSAQKNPTAFYLCASSIRQVGSYNSPLHFGNGTRLTVT.

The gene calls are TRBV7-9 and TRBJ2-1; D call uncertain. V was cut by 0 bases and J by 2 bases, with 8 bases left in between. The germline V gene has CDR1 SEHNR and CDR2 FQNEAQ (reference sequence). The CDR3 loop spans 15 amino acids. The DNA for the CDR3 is TGTGCCAGCAGCTTAGCAGTCGCTCCCTACAATGAGCAGTTCTTC. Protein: CASSLAVAPYNEQFF.

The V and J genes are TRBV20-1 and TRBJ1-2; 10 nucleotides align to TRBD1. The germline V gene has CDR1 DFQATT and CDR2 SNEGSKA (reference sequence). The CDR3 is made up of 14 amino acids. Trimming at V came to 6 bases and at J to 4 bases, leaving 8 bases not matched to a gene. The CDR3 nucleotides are TGCAGTGCGAAGAGGACAGGGGGAATCTATGGCTACACCTTC. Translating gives CSAKRTGGIYGYTF.

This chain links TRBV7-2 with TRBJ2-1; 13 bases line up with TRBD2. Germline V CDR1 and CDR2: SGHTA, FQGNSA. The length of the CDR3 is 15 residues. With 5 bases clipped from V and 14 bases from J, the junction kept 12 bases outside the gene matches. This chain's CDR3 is CASSTTSGTSGTKFF. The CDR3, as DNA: TGTGCCAGCAGCACAACCTCCGGGACTAGCGGGACTAAGTTCTTC.

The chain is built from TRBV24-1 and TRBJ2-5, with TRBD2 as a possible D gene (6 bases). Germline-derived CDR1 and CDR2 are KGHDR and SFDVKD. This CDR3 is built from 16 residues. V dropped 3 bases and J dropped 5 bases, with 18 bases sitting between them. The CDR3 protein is CATSDMGTHRGETQYF. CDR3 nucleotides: TGTGCCACCAGTGATATGGGGACTCATAGAGGGGAGACCCAGTACTTC.

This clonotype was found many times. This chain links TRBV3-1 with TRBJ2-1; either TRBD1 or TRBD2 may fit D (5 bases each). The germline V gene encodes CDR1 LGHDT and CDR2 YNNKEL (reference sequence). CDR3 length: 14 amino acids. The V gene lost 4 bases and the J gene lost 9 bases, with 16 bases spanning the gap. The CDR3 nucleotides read TGTGCCAGCAGCCTCGAGAATGGGGCGGGTGAGCAGTTCTTC. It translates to CASSLENGAGEQFF.

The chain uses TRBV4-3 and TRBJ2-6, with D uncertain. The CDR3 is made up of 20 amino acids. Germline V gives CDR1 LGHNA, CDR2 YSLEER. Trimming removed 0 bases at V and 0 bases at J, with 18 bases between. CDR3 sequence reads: CASSQDAPASLISGANVLTF. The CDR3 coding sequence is TGCGCCAGCAGCCAAGATGCTCCGGCCTCGCTAATCTCTGGGGCCAACGTCCTGACTTTC.

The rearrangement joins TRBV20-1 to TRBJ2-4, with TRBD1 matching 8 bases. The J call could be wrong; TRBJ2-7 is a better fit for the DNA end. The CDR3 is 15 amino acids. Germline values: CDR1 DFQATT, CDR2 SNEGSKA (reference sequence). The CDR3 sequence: CSARGGTGLSYEQYF. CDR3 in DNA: TGCAGTGCTAGAGGTGGGACAGGTCTTTCCTACGAGCAGTACTTC.

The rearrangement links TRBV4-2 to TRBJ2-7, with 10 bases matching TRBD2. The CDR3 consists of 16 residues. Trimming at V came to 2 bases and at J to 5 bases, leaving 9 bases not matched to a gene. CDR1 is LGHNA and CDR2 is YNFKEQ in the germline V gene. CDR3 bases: TGTGCCAGCAGCCAAACAGCTAGCGGGAGTCTCCACGAGCAGTACTTC. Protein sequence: CASSQTASGSLHEQYF.

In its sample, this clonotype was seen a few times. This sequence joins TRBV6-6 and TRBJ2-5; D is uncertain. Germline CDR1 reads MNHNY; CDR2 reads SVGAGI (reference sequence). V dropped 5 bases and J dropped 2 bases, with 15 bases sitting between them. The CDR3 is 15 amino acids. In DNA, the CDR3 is TGTGCCAGCAGTAGTCCTGATAGAACTCAAGAGACCCAGTACTTC. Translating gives CASSSPDRTQETQYF.

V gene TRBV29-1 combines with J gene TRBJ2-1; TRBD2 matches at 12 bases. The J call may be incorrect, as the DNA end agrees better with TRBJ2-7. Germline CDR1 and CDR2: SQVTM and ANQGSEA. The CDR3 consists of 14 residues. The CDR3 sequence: CSVLTSGRGNEQYF. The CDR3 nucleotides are TGCAGCGTCCTGACTAGCGGGAGAGGGAATGAGCAGTACTTC.

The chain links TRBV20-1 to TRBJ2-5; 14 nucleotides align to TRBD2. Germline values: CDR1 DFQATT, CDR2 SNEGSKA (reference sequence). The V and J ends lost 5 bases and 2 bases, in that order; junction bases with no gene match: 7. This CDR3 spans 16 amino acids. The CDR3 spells CSALGTSGGPQETQYF. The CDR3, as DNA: TGCAGTGCTCTTGGGACTAGCGGGGGACCTCAAGAGACCCAGTACTTC.

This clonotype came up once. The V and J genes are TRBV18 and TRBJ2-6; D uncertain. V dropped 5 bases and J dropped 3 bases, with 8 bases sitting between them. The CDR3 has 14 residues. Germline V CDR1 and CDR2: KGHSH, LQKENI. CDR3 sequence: CASSWTDGANVLTF. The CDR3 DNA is TGTGCCAGCTCATGGACCGATGGGGCCAACGTCCTGACTTTC.